Below, one T cell receptor beta chain is given with its context. Only in-frame clones appear in the TCRdb table, and some are missing; sequencing was by immunoSEQ multiplex PCR. Here the sample spans around 250,000 clones, 86% being singletons. The data stem from a study of blood T cell repertoires in COVID-19. Study at large: Nucleic acid was either cDNA or gDNA, and it came from T cells, B-cell-depleted T cells, or PBMCs.

Germline CDR1 and CDR2: SGHNT and YYREEE (reference sequence). This CDR3 comprises 13 residues. With 4 bases removed from V and 2 bases from J, the gap between germline ends came to 10 bases. The rearrangement links TRBV5-4 to TRBJ2-7; a weak D match, TRBD2 (5 bases). Specimen: peripheral blood. The sequence derives from a man aged 30 to 39 who had recovered from COVID-19. CDR3 DNA: TGTGCCAGCAGCCGGACCGGGGCCTACGAGCAGTACTTC. Translation: CASSRTGAYEQYF.